The 29 T cell receptor beta chains reported below all come from one sample, sequenced in a study of blood T cells in healthy people across ages. It was with a sample-barcoded 5' primer and a J-beta primer mix that a second PCR of roughly 6 to 12 cycles was run. TCRdb analysed the 5' RACE reads with MiXCR anew, one entry per CDR3 protein. Among hundreds of thousands of distinct CDR3 sequences listed, approximately 60% were seen once. Sequenced material: blood. The receptors were gathered from a middle-aged man in good health.

CDR3 residues: CSAAIDTGELFF. The CDR3 coding sequence is TGCAGTGCCGCAATTGACACCGGGGAGCTGTTTTTT. The chain joins TRBV20-1 to TRBJ2-2, with unresolved D. Germline V lookup: CDR1 DFQATT, CDR2 SNEGSKA (reference sequence). The germline V and J ends were trimmed by 6 bases and 3 bases, with 8 bases remaining between them. The CDR3 spans 12 residues.

The J gene is TRBJ2-7, the V gene TRBV7-2, with a possible D match to TRBD1 (6 bases). V was pared by 1 base and J by 0 bases, with 10 bases between. The CDR3 contains 15 residues. From germline, CDR1 is SGHTA and CDR2 FQGNSA. The CDR3 DNA follows: TGTGCCAGCAGCTTAGGCAGGGGCCCCTCCTACGAGCAGTACTTC. This gives the protein CASSLGRGPSYEQYF.

The CDR3 region has the DNA TGTGCCAGCAGCCTGACAGGGGGGGTCAATGAGCAGTTCTTC. Translated: CASSLTGGVNEQFF. The chain has TRBV7-2 and TRBJ2-1; 9 nucleotides agree with TRBD1. CDR3 length: 14 residues. The V gene's germline CDR1 is SGHTA and CDR2 FQGNSA. V shed 5 bases, J shed 6 bases, and the junction held 5 bases outside the gene matches.

The V gene is TRBV11-3, the J gene TRBJ1-1; the match to TRBD1 covers 8 bases. The J segment lost 3 bases and the V segment lost 5 bases, leaving 8 bases of the junction unmatched. The CDR3 runs to 15 residues. From germline, CDR1 is SGHNT and CDR2 YENEEA. In DNA form, the CDR3 reads TGTGCCAGCAGCCCACGGACAGGGTTGGACACTGAAGCTTTCTTT. This encodes CASSPRTGLDTEAFF.

This chain joins TRBV2 and TRBJ2-6; the match to TRBD1 covers 7 bases. The CDR3 totals 14 residues. Germline V CDR1 and CDR2: SNHLY, FYNNEI. Trimming at V came to 9 bases and at J to 0 bases, leaving 2 bases not matched to a gene. CDR3 sequence: CASHRGSGANVLTF. The CDR3 DNA reads as TGTGCCAGTCACAGGGGCTCTGGGGCCAACGTCCTGACTTTC. The full variable domain, its missing parts supplied by reference TRBV2 and TRBJ2-6, is EPEVTQTPSHQVTQMGQEVILRCVPISNHLYFYWYRQILGQKVEFLVSFYNNEISEKSEIFDDQFSVERPDGSNFTLKIRSTKLEDSAMYFCASHRGSGANVLTFGAGSRLTVL.

As concerns this clonotype: The CDR3 ends on some other residue instead of the conserved phenylalanine or tryptophan, so this is likely a read error. No DNA is shown, since the ends of the CDR3 on it are uncertain; the CDR3 is the one TCRdb lists. The chain has TRBV7-2 and TRBJ2-5; the table's D call, TRBD1, has no DNA check behind it. The germline gives CDR1 SGHTA, CDR2 FQGNSA. The CDR3 is 14 residues long, ends included. CDR3 sequence reads: CASSLDRAKYTFGS.

This clonotype has more than one count but fewer than ten. The chain uses TRBV29-1 and TRBJ2-1; TRBD1 or TRBD2 may be the D gene (5 bases each). Per germline, CDR1 SQVTM and CDR2 ANQGSEA. This CDR3 spans 16 amino acids. V lost 2 bases to trimming and J lost 2 bases, with 16 bases between them. In DNA form, the CDR3 reads TGCAGCGTTGAACCCCCCGTCAGAGGGGCCTACAATGAGCAGTTCTTC. Protein: CSVEPPVRGAYNEQFF.

The chain links TRBV9 to TRBJ2-3; D call uncertain. Trimming left V 8 bases short and J 10 bases short, with 14 bases between. This CDR3 contains 11 residues. Germline-derived CDR1 and CDR2 are SGDLS and YYNGEE. The DNA of the CDR3 is TGTGCCAGTGGAAGTTCATGGGCGCAGTATTTT. It is translated as CASGSSWAQYF.

The CDR3 nucleotides read TGTGCCAGCAGCCGCGGACTAGCGGGAGTTCCGCCCAATGAGCAGTTCTTC. Translation gives CASSRGLAGVPPNEQFF. The V call is TRBV12-3 or TRBV12-4, the J call TRBJ2-1; TRBD2 aligns across 13 bases. This CDR3 region has 17 residues. Unmatched junction bases numbered 11, after V lost 6 bases and J lost 6 bases.

This clonotype appeared a single time. The chain links TRBV3-1 to TRBJ1-2; D is perhaps TRBD1 (6 bases). The CDR3 runs 16 residues. CDR1 LGHDT and CDR2 YNNKEL come from the germline V gene (reference sequence). Between the trimmed V and J ends, which lost 4 bases and 1 base, there was a span of 16 bases. In DNA, the CDR3 is TGTGCCAGCAGCCCTAGTTGGCTAGGGGGTAACTATGGCTACACCTTC. This encodes CASSPSWLGGNYGYTF.

J is TRBJ2-5 and V is TRBV20-1; 8 bases are a match to TRBD2. This CDR3 region has 12 residues. The germline CDR1 and CDR2 sequences are DFQATT and SNEGSKA (reference sequence). V shed 5 bases, J shed 1 base, and the junction held 0 bases outside the gene matches. The DNA for the CDR3 is TGCAGTGCTCGGGGGGGCCAAGAGACCCAGTACTTC. Translation gives CSARGGQETQYF.

V is TRBV3-1 and J is TRBJ1-3; no clear D. V dropped 3 bases and J dropped 7 bases, with 10 bases sitting between them. This CDR3 spans 13 amino acids. The germline V gene has CDR1 LGHDT and CDR2 YNNKEL (reference sequence). Here the CDR3 reads CASSQPLGNTIYF. The CDR3 DNA sequence: TGTGCCAGCAGCCAGCCTCTCGGGAACACCATATATTTT.

This clonotype was seen just once. V usage is TRBV7-2 and J usage is TRBJ2-1; D remains unclear. V was clipped by 4 bases and J by 9 bases, with 16 bases between them. This CDR3 comprises 14 residues. CDR1 SGHTA and CDR2 FQGNSA come from the germline V gene. This chain's CDR3 is CASSSMTALGEQFF. CDR3 DNA: TGTGCCAGCAGCTCTATGACGGCCCTGGGTGAGCAGTTCTTC.

The V and J genes are TRBV3-1 and TRBJ2-3; TRBD2 matches 9 bases. The germline V gene encodes CDR1 LGHDT and CDR2 YNNKEL (reference sequence). This CDR3 has 16 residues. Trimming cost V 2 bases and J 3 bases; bases outside gene matches: 6. The CDR3 coding sequence is TGTGCCAGCAGCCAAATCCGTACTAGCGGGACAGATACGCAGTATTTT. Translated: CASSQIRTSGTDTQYF.

This clonotype has only a few counts. The chain uses TRBV5-1 and TRBJ2-5; perhaps TRBD1 as D (6 bases). CDR3 length: 14 residues. V was shortened by 0 bases and J by 4 bases, with 10 bases between the two germline ends. From germline, CDR1 is SGHRS and CDR2 YFSETQ. The CDR3 spells CASSLEAGVETQYF. The CDR3, as DNA: TGCGCCAGCAGCTTGGAGGCAGGGGTAGAGACCCAGTACTTC.

This clonotype was seen only a few times. The rearrangement uses TRBV7-2 and TRBJ2-7; D is uncertain. V was shortened by 5 bases and J by 5 bases, with 16 bases between the two germline ends. This CDR3 contains 14 residues. Germline V gives CDR1 SGHTA, CDR2 FQGNSA. CDR3 nucleotide sequence: TGTGCCAGCAGCCTCCGCACTGGACGGGACGAGCAGTACTTC. It is translated as CASSLRTGRDEQYF.

This sequence joins TRBV20-1 and TRBJ2-1; TRBD2 matches at 11 bases. This CDR3 contains 21 residues. Trimming cost V 6 bases and J 4 bases; bases outside gene matches: 26. Germline V gene sequence: CDR1 DFQATT, CDR2 SNEGSKA (reference sequence). CDR3 in amino acids: CSARVRGASGRLTTLYNEQFF. CDR3 bases: TGCAGTGCCCGGGTCAGGGGCGCTAGCGGGAGGTTAACTACCCTTTACAATGAGCAGTTCTTC.

V gene TRBV12-5 combines with J gene TRBJ2-7; D may be TRBD1 (6 bases). Germline CDR1 reads LGHNT; CDR2 reads FRNRAP. Trimming pared 1 base from V and 7 bases from J, leaving 23 bases between. The CDR3 loop spans 17 amino acids. CDR3 nucleotides: TGTGCTAGTGGTTTGGAACAGGGTCCTCAAGCCTACAATGAGCAGTACTTC. It specifies CASGLEQGPQAYNEQYF.

The chain employs TRBV6-6 and TRBJ2-7; 8 bases map to TRBD2. The ends lost 4 bases at V and 3 bases at J; junction bases unmatched: 8. The CDR3 has 15 residues. Germline V gives CDR1 MNHNY, CDR2 SVGAGI (reference sequence). CDR3 sequence: CASSFGGRHIYEQYF. The CDR3 coding sequence is TGTGCCAGCAGTTTTGGCGGGAGGCATATCTACGAGCAGTACTTC.

The chain uses TRBV9 and TRBJ2-2, with TRBD1 identical over 7 bases. J lost 1 base, V lost 3 bases, and 6 bases had no gene match. This CDR3 spans 16 amino acids. The germline CDR1 and CDR2 sequences are SGDLS and YYNGEE. In DNA, the CDR3 is TGTGCCAGCAGCGGACCGACAGGGATGAACACCGGGGAGCTGTTTTTT. Translating gives CASSGPTGMNTGELFF.

This clonotype was detected a few times. The CDR3 is CAWNNPGTGADGAFF. In DNA form, the CDR3 reads TGTGCCTGGAATAACCCCGGGACAGGGGCTGATGGGGCTTTCTTT. The chain uses TRBV30 and TRBJ1-1; 10 bases are a match to TRBD1. V gave up 4 bases and J gave up 11 bases; unmatched junction bases: 16. The germline CDR1 and CDR2 sequences are GTSNPN and SVGIG (reference sequence). This CDR3 contains 15 residues. The full variable domain, in which reference TRBV30 and TRBJ1-1 provide the parts outside the CDR3, is SQTIHQWPATLVQPVGSPLSLECTVEGTSNPNLYWYRQAAGRGLQLLFYSVGIGQISSEVPQNLSASRPQDRQFILSSKKLLLSDSGFYLCAWNNPGTGADGAFFGQGTRLTVV.

This chain joins TRBV7-8 and TRBJ2-2, with D maybe TRBD1 (6 bases). The CDR3 runs 14 residues. Trimming shortened V by 1 base and J by 4 bases, and 7 bases separated the two germline ends. The germline V gene has CDR1 SGHVS and CDR2 FQNEAQ. CDR3 coding DNA: TGTGCCAGCAGCTTAGGAGGGGGCACCGGGGAGCTGTTTTTT. Protein sequence: CASSLGGGTGELFF.

This clonotype was observed a single time. J is TRBJ2-5 and V is TRBV28, with unresolved D. TRBJ2-7 matches the DNA end more closely, so the J call is doubtful. Germline V CDR1 and CDR2: MDHEN, SYDVKM. The CDR3 is 13 amino acids. The CDR3 DNA sequence: TGTGCCAGCAGTTTGTTGGACCCCCGCGAGCAGTACTTC. Protein sequence: CASSLLDPREQYF.

CDR3 loop: CASSSTSGGRSDTQYF. DNA of the CDR3: TGCGCCAGCAGTTCGACTAGCGGGGGACGTAGTGATACGCAGTATTTT. The chain recombines TRBV5-1 with TRBJ2-3; 12 nucleotides agree with TRBD2. The germline gives CDR1 SGHRS, CDR2 YFSETQ. The CDR3 is 16 amino acids. After removal of 5 bases from V and 6 bases from J, the junction contained 10 bases not matched to a gene. Based on the CDR3 plus reference TRBV5-1 and TRBJ2-3, the full variable domain is KAGVTQTPRYLIKTRGQQVTLSCSPISGHRSVSWYQQTPGQGLQFLFEYFSETQRNKGNFPGRFSGRQFSNSRSEMNVSTLELGDSALYLCASSSTSGGRSDTQYFGPGTRLTVL.

The chain joins TRBV30 to TRBJ2-3; TRBD2 agrees at 7 bases. V lost 2 bases and J lost 6; bases outside the gene matches: 5. This CDR3 region has 13 residues. Germline CDR1 reads GTSNPN; CDR2 reads SVGIG (reference sequence). This CDR3 is CAWSPTSADTQYF. Here the CDR3 DNA reads TGTGCCTGGAGTCCAACTAGCGCTGATACGCAGTATTTT.

The chain carries TRBV28 and TRBJ2-3, with TRBD2 as a possible D gene (5 bases). Deletions cut 5 bases from V and 2 bases from J, with 17 bases between. CDR3 length equals 16 residues. The germline CDR1 and CDR2 sequences are MDHEN and SYDVKM. CDR3 in amino acids: CASSLRGQVYTDTQYF. The CDR3 DNA is TGTGCCAGCAGTCTAAGAGGGCAGGTCTACACAGATACGCAGTATTTT.

In its sample, this clonotype was seen many times. The chain couples TRBV5-1 to TRBJ2-7, with D possibly being TRBD2 (6 bases). The CDR3 contains 13 residues. Per germline, CDR1 SGHRS and CDR2 YFSETQ. Trimming left V 0 bases short and J 7 bases short, with 11 bases between. The CDR3 nucleotides read TGCGCCAGCAGCTTGGGGGACTTCGGGGAGCAGTACTTC. It is translated as CASSLGDFGEQYF.

The chain couples TRBV18 to TRBJ1-1; D is ambiguous. Germline CDR1 KGHSH, CDR2 LQKENI. V lost 1 base and J lost 0, with 9 bases in between. This CDR3 is built from 15 residues. The chain's CDR3 is CASSPRAELNTEAFF. CDR3 bases: TGTGCCAGCTCACCACGGGCAGAGCTGAACACTGAAGCTTTCTTT.

The rearrangement uses TRBV11-2 and TRBJ2-5; 12 bases fit TRBD1. Germline V CDR1 and CDR2: SGHAT, FQNNGV. This CDR3 has 21 amino acids. V was pared by 2 bases and J by 11 bases, with 27 bases of the junction left unmatched. The CDR3, as DNA: TGTGCCAGCAGCTTACCTCAGAAGTTCTCAGGGACAGGGGGCTCCTACAATGAGCAGTACTTC. Encoded protein: CASSLPQKFSGTGGSYNEQYF. Supplemented by reference TRBV11-2 and TRBJ2-5, the full variable domain reads EAGVAQSPRYKIIEKRQSVAFWCNPISGHATLYWYQQILGQGPKLLIQFQNNGVVDDSQLPKDRFSAERLKGVDSTLKIQPAKLEDSAVYLCASSLPQKFSGTGGSYNEQYFGPGTRLLVL.